The subject of this entry is one T cell receptor beta chain. Its target is unknown. The data originate from a study of T cell responses to AZD1222 COVID-19 vaccine. General study points: A rise in Spike-specific TCR breadth and depth followed two AZD1222 doses. AZD1222 recipients seropositive at baseline numbered only six or seven. Across the whole spike, CD4 TCRs peaked at regions 160-218 and 743-854.

TCRdb's table, derived via immunoSEQ multiplex PCR, lists solely in-frame clones and lacks some. This table holds about 75,000 clones, about 87% found once. Per germline, CDR1 SGHTA and CDR2 FQGNSA. V lost 5 bases to trimming and J lost 5 bases; unmatched junction nucleotides: 12. CDR3 length: 16 amino acids. V and J are TRBV7-2 and TRBJ1-5; 7 positions match TRBD1. The source was peripheral blood, collected 28 days after the second dose of the MenACWY control vaccine. The receptor comes from an adult who received the MenACWY meningococcal vaccine as a control. Written as DNA, the CDR3 is TGTGCCAGCAGCCAAGGGGGCACCGGTCCCTATCAGCCCCAGCATTTT. This sequence encodes CASSQGGTGPYQPQHF.